This T cell receptor beta chain was documented in a study of OX40 agonist ivuxolimab in advanced cancers. The protocol was immunoSEQ multiplex PCR, while the TCRdb copy is restricted to in-frame clones and leaves out a portion. The table has 100,000 or so clones, over 75% seen once; the top ten hold less than 5%. V lost 8 bases and J 1 base, leaving 9 bases between the germline ends. CDR3 length: 12 residues. Germline CDR1 and CDR2: SNHLY and FYNNEI. The TCR sequence derives from an adult with an advanced solid tumor such as melanoma, head and neck, liver or kidney cancer. The chain carries TRBV2 and TRBJ2-7; no reliable D call. Sequenced material: CD4+ or CD8+ T cells sorted from blood, taken in a trial of the OX40 agonist ivuxolimab. The CDR3 nucleotides read TGTGCCAGCTTTGAAGGTTCCTACGAGCAGTACTTC. This sequence encodes CASFEGSYEQYF.